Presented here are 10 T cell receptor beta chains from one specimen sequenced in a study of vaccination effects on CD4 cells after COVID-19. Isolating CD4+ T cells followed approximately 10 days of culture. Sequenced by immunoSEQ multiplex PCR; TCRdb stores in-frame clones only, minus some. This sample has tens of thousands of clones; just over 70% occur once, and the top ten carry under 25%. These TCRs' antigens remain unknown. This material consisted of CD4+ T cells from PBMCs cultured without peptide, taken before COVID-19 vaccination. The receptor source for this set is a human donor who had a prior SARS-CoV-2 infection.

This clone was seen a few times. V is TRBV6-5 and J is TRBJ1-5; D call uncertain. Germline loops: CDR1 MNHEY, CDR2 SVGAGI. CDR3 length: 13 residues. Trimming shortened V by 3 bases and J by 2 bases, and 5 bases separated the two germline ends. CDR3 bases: TGTGCCAGCAGTTATCATCGCAATCAGCCCCAGCATTTT. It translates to CASSYHRNQPQHF.

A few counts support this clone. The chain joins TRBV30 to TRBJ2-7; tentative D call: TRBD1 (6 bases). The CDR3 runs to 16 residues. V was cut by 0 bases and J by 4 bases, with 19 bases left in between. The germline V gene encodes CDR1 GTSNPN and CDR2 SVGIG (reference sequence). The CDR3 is CAWSVLPRVRGYEQYF. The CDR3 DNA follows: TGTGCCTGGAGTGTACTCCCCAGGGTCAGGGGATACGAGCAGTACTTC.

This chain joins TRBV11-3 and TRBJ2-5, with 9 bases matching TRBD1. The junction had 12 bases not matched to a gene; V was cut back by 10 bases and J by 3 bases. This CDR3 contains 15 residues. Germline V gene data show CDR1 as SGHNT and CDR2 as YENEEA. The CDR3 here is CATRPGQGREETQYF. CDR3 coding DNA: TGTGCCACCCGCCCGGGACAGGGAAGAGAAGAGACCCAGTACTTC.

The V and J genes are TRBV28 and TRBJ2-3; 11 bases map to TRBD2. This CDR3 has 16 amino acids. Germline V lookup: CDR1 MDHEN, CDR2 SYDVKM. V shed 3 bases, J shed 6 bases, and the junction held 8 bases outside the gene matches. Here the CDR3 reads CASSLFVAGGPDTQYF. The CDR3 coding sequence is TGTGCCAGCAGTTTGTTTGTAGCGGGAGGGCCGGATACGCAGTATTTT.

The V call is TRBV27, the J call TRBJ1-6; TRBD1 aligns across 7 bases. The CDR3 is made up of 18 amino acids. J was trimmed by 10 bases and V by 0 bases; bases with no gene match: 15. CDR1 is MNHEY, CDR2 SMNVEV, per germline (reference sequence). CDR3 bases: TGTGCCAGCAGTTTATCGAACAGGGGTTCAACCGCGCGATCACCCCTCCACTTT. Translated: CASSLSNRGSTARSPLHF.

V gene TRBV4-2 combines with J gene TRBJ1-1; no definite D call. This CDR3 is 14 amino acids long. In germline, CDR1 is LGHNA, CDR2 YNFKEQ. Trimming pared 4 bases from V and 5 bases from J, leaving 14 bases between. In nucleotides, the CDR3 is TGTGCCAGCAGCCCTGGGTCTCAAGGAACTGAAGCTTTCTTT. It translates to CASSPGSQGTEAFF.

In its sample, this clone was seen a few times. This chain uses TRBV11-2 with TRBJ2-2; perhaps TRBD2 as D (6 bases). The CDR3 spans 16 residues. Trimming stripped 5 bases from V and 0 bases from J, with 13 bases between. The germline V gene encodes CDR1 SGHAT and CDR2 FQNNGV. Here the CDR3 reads CASSPGTLSNTGELFF. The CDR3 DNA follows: TGTGCCAGCAGCCCTGGGACTCTCTCGAACACCGGGGAGCTGTTTTTT. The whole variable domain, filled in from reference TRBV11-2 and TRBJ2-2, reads EAGVAQSPRYKIIEKRQSVAFWCNPISGHATLYWYQQILGQGPKLLIQFQNNGVVDDSQLPKDRFSAERLKGVDSTLKIQPAKLEDSAVYLCASSPGTLSNTGELFFGEGSRLTVL.

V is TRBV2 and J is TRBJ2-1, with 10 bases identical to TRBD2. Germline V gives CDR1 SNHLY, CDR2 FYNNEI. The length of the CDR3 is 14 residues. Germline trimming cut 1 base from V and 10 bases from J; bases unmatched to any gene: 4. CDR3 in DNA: TGTGCCAGCAGTGAAGGACTAGCGGGTCCGGAGCAGTTCTTC. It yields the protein CASSEGLAGPEQFF.

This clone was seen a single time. The CDR3 bases are TGTGCCAGCAGCTTCGGCGGATCTGGGGCCAACGTCCTGACTTTC. This encodes CASSFGGSGANVLTF. This chain connects TRBV7-2 to TRBJ2-6; D not resolved. The germline V gene has CDR1 SGHTA and CDR2 FQGNSA. The CDR3 loop spans 15 amino acids. Trimming shortened V by 3 bases and J by 1 base, and 7 bases separated the two germline ends.

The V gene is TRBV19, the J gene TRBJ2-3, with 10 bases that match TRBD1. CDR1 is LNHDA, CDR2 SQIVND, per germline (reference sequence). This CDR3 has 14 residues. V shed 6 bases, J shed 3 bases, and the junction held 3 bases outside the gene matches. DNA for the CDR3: TGTGCCAGTAGGCCGGGACAGGGGACAGATACGCAGTATTTT. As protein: CASRPGQGTDTQYF.